A single sample gave rise to the 12 T cell receptor beta chains below, sequenced in a study of shared clonotypes between healthy human individuals. CD45RO negativity and positive selection for CCR7 defined naive CD8 cells, a population that excluded terminally differentiated effector memory CD45RA+ cells. Only in-frame clones appear in the TCRdb table, and some are missing; sequencing was by immunoSEQ multiplex PCR. Among some 2,100,000 clones listed, around 93% were seen once. The sequenced material came from naive CD8+ T cells from PBMCs. Receptors were obtained from a man aged 18 to 29 in good health. Some clones in this sample may be carry-over from other donors' samples.

This chain joins TRBV6-1 and TRBJ2-7; D is possibly TRBD1 or TRBD2 (5 bases each). The CDR3 runs 12 residues. V lost 7 bases and J 6 bases, leaving 13 bases between the germline ends. The germline CDR1 and CDR2 sequences are MNHNS and SASEGT. The CDR3 DNA is TGTGCCAGCATTGGGGACGCGGGCGAGCAGTACTTC. Its translation is CASIGDAGEQYF.

The chain has TRBV7-9 and TRBJ2-1; 9 bases fit TRBD2. V dropped 5 bases and J dropped 9; count of bases not matched to a gene: 5. CDR3 length: 13 residues. The V gene's germline CDR1 is SEHNR and CDR2 FQNEAQ (reference sequence). CDR3 loop: CASSIPSGVEQFF. In nucleotides, the CDR3 is TGTGCCAGCAGCATCCCTAGCGGGGTTGAGCAGTTCTTC.

This clone was counted between two and nine times. This rearrangement joins TRBV15 to TRBJ2-2; 10 bases match TRBD2. Unmatched junction bases numbered 4, after V lost 1 base and J lost 2 bases. The CDR3 extends over 17 amino acids. Germline V CDR1 and CDR2: LNHNV, YYDKDF (reference sequence). The CDR3 coding sequence is TGTGCCACCAGCAGAGTTCTAGCGGGAGCAAACACCGGGGAGCTGTTTTTT. Translated: CATSRVLAGANTGELFF.

The rearrangement joins TRBV9 to TRBJ2-3; 12 bases match TRBD2. CDR1 is SGDLS, CDR2 YYNGEE, per germline. Trimming cost V 4 bases and J 5 bases; bases outside gene matches: 5. CDR3 length equals 15 residues. The CDR3 DNA reads as TGTGCCAGCAGCCCTAGCGGGAGGGACGTAGATACGCAGTATTTT. Encoded protein: CASSPSGRDVDTQYF.

This chain connects TRBV14 to TRBJ1-2; D is unclear. Germline lookup yields CDR1 SGHDN and CDR2 FVKESK. Trimming pared 2 bases from V and 7 bases from J, leaving 11 bases between. This CDR3 region has 13 residues. The CDR3 here is CASSQIAQVGYTF. The CDR3 DNA is TGTGCCAGCAGCCAAATCGCCCAGGTTGGCTACACCTTC.

The chain has TRBV4-1 and TRBJ2-7, with 9 bases fitting TRBD2. CDR1 is MGHRA, CDR2 YSYEKL, per germline. The V and J ends lost 4 bases and 1 base, in that order; junction bases with no gene match: 11. The CDR3 has 17 residues. The CDR3 DNA follows: TGCGCCAGCAGCCCATCAGGTAATAGCGGGGGATCCTACGAGCAGTACTTC. Its protein product is CASSPSGNSGGSYEQYF.

The CDR3 reads CASSQDGRVPPPEQYF. Written as DNA, the CDR3 is TGCGCCAGCAGCCAAGACGGTAGGGTCCCGCCTCCGGAGCAGTACTTC. The chain couples TRBV4-1 to TRBJ2-7; D not certain. CDR1 is MGHRA and CDR2 is YSYEKL in the germline V gene. This CDR3 contains 16 residues. V lost 0 bases and J lost 7, with 19 bases in between.

The CDR3 sequence is CASSPGLGGYTF. DNA for the CDR3: TGTGCCAGCAGCCCGGGCCTGGGTGGCTACACCTTC. V is TRBV27 and J is TRBJ1-2; D ambiguous. CDR1 is MNHEY, CDR2 SMNVEV, per germline (reference sequence). This CDR3 is built from 12 residues. V shed 6 bases and J shed 7 bases, with 12 bases lying between them.

This sequence joins TRBV7-9 and TRBJ2-2, with D unresolved. The germline gives CDR1 SEHNR, CDR2 FQNEAQ (reference sequence). The CDR3 sequence is 12 residues long. V shed 6 bases and J shed 7 bases, with 9 bases lying between them. Here the CDR3 DNA reads TGTGCCAGCAGTTTGAGTATCGGGGAGCTGTTTTTT. Its protein is CASSLSIGELFF.

The chain links TRBV7-9 to TRBJ2-1, with D unclear. CDR3 length: 15 residues. V gave up 5 bases and J gave up 2 bases, with 13 bases separating them. Germline V gene sequence: CDR1 SEHNR, CDR2 FQNEAQ (reference sequence). CDR3 amino acids: CASSGWAHPYNEQFF. CDR3 nucleotide sequence: TGTGCCAGCAGCGGGTGGGCCCACCCCTACAATGAGCAGTTCTTC.

The chain recombines TRBV7-9 with TRBJ2-7; D could derive from TRBD1 or TRBD2 (5 bases each). The V gene lost 5 bases and the J gene lost 2 bases, with 13 bases spanning the gap. Germline-derived CDR1 and CDR2 are SEHNR and FQNEAQ (reference sequence). The CDR3 length is 14 residues. The CDR3 sequence is CASSHGDVTYEQYF. The CDR3 DNA reads TGTGCCAGCAGCCATGGGGACGTAACCTACGAGCAGTACTTC. The whole variable domain, filled in from reference TRBV7-9 and TRBJ2-7, reads DTGVSQNPRHKITKRGQNVTFRCDPISEHNRLYWYRQTLGQGPEFLTYFQNEAQLEKSRLLSDRFSAERPKGSFSTLEIQRTEQGDSAMYLCASSHGDVTYEQYFGPGTRLTVT.

This sequence joins TRBV27 and TRBJ2-7, with D uncertain. Trimming cost V 2 bases and J 6 bases, with 17 bases left between them. The CDR3 consists of 15 residues. Germline V CDR1 and CDR2: MNHEY, SMNVEV (reference sequence). Here the CDR3 reads CASSLGRPGFGEQYF. CDR3 nucleotide sequence: TGTGCCAGCAGTTTAGGTAGACCCGGATTCGGCGAGCAGTACTTC.